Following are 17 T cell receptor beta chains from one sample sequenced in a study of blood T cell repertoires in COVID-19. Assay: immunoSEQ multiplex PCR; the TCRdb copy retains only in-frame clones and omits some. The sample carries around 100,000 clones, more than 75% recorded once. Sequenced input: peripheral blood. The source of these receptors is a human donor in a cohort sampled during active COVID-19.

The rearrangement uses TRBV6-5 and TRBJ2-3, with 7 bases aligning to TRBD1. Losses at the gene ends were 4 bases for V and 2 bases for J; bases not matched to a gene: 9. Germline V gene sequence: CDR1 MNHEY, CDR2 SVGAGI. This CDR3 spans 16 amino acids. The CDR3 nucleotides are TGTGCCAGCAGTTCCGATCTGGACAGGCTCACAGATACGCAGTATTTT. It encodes CASSSDLDRLTDTQYF.

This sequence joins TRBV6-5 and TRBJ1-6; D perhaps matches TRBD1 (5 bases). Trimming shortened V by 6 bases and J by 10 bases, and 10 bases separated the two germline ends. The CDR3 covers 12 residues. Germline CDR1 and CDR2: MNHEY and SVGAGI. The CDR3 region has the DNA TGTGCCAGCAGCAGGGTGGGATCACCCCTCCACTTT. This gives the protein CASSRVGSPLHF.

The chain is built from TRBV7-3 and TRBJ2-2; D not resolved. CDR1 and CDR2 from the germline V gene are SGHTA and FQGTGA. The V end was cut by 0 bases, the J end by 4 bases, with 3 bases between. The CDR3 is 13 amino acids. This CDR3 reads CASSLTSTGELFF. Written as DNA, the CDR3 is TGTGCCAGCAGCTTAACCAGCACCGGGGAGCTGTTTTTT.

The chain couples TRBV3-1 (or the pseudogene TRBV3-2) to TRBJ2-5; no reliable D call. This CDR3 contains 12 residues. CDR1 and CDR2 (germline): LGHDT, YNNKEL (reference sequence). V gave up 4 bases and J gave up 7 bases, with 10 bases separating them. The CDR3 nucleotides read TGTGCCAGCAGCCCTGGTCCGGGGACCCAGTACTTC. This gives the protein CASSPGPGTQYF.

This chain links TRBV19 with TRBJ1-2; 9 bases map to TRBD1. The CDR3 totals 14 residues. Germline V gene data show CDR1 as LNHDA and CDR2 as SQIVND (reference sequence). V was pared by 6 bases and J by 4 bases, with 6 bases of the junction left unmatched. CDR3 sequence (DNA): TGTGCCAGTAGCCCGGGACAGGGTGGCTATGGCTACACCTTC. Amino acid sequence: CASSPGQGGYGYTF.

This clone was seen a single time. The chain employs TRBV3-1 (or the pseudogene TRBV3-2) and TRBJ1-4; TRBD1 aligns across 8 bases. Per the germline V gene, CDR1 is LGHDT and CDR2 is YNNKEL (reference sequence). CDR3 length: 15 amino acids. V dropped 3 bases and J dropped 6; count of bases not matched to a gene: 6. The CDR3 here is CASSQDRAGDEKLFF. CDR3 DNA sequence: TGTGCCAGCAGCCAGGACAGGGCAGGGGATGAAAAACTGTTTTTT.

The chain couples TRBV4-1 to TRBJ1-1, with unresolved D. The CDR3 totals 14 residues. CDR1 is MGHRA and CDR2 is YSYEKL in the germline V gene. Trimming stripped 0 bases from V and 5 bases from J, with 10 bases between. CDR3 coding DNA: TGCGCCAGCAGCCAAGATGAGATCCTGACTGAAGCTTTCTTT. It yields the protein CASSQDEILTEAFF.

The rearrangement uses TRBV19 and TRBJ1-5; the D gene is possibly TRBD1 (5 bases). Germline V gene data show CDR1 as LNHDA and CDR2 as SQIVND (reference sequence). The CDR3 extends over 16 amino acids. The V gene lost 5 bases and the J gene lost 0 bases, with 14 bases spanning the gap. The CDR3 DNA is TGTGCCAGTAGTGGCAGGCAGGGACTTAGCAATCAGCCCCAGCATTTT. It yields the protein CASSGRQGLSNQPQHF.

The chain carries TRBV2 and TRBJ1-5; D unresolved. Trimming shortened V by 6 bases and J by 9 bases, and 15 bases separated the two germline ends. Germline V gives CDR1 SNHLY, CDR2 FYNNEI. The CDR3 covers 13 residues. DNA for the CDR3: TGTGCCAGCAGCTTTTTACCCCTATCGCCCCAGCATTTT. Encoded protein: CASSFLPLSPQHF.

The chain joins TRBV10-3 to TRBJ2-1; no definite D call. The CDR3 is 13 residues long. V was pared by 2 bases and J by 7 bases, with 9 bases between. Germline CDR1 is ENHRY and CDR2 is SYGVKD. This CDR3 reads CAISEIPENEQFF. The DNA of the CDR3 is TGTGCCATCAGTGAGATTCCGGAGAATGAGCAGTTCTTC.

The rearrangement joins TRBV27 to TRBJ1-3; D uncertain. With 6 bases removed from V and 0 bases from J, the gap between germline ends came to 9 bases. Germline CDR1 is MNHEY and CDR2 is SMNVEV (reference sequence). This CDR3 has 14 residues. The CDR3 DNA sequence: TGTGCCAGCAGCCCGGGTGTCTCTGGAAACACCATATATTTT. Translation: CASSPGVSGNTIYF.

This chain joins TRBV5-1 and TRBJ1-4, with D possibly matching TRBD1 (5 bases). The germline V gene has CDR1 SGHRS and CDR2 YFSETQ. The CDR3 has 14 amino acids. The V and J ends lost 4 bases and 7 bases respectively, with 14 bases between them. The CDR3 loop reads CASSLLGGTEKLFF. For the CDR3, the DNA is TGCGCCAGCAGCCTCTTGGGGGGAACTGAAAAACTGTTTTTT.

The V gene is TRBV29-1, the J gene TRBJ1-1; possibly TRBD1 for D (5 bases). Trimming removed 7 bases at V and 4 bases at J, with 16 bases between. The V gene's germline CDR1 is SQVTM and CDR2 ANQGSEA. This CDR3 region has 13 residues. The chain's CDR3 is CSAITGYRTEAFF. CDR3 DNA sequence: TGCAGCGCTATAACAGGTTACCGCACTGAAGCTTTCTTT.

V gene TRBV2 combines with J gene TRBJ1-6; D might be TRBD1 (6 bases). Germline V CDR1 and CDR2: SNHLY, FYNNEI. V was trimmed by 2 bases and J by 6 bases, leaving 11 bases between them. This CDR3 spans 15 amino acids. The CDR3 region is CASSELRGGNSPLHF. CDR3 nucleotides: TGTGCCAGCAGTGAACTACGAGGGGGTAATTCACCCCTCCACTTT. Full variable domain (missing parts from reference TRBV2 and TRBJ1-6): EPEVTQTPSHQVTQMGQEVILRCVPISNHLYFYWYRQILGQKVEFLVSFYNNEISEKSEIFDDQFSVERPDGSNFTLKIRSTKLEDSAMYFCASSELRGGNSPLHFGNGTRLTVT.

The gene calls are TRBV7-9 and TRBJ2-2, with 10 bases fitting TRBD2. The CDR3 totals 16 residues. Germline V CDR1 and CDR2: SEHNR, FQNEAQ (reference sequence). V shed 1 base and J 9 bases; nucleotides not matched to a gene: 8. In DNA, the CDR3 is TGTGCCAGCAGCTTAGTTTCTAGCGGGAGCATCAGGGAGCTGTTTTTT. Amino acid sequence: CASSLVSSGSIRELFF.

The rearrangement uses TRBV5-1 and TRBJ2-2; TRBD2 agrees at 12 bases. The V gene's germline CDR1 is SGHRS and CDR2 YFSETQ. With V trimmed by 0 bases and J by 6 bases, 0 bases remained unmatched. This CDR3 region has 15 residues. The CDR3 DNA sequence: TGCGCCAGCAGCTTGGGACTAGCGGGAGCCGGGGAGCTGTTTTTT. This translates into CASSLGLAGAGELFF.

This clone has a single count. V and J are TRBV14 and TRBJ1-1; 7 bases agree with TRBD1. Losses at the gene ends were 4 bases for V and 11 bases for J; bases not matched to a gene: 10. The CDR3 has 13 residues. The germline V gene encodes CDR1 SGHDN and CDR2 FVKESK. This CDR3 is CASSLGTALGAFF. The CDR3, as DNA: TGTGCCAGCAGCCTCGGGACAGCCTTAGGGGCTTTCTTT.